This T cell receptor beta chain was sequenced in a study of CXCR3-negative and CXCR3-positive naive CD8 T cells. Findings and caveats of the study: CXCR3 levels fell partly with cryopreservation; most assays relied on fresh PBMCs.

The TRB cDNA libraries were prepared by 5' RACE with UMI labels. TCRdb reanalyzed the 5' RACE reads, giving one entry per CDR3 protein sequence and no DNA. This table lists some 130,000 distinct CDR3 sequences. CDR3 length: 13 residues. In regard to this clonotype: Its matching antigen is unknown.

The chain is built from TRBV12-3 or TRBV12-4 and TRBJ2-1. Specimen: naive CXCR3- CD8+ T cells from blood. Subset of the sample: CD45RO-CCR7+CD27+CD95- naive CD8+ T cells lacking CXCR3 (TNR3-). The TCR sequence derives from a human donor in good health. Some clones in this sample may be carry-over from other donors' samples. The CDR3 loop is CASSLASVAEQFF.